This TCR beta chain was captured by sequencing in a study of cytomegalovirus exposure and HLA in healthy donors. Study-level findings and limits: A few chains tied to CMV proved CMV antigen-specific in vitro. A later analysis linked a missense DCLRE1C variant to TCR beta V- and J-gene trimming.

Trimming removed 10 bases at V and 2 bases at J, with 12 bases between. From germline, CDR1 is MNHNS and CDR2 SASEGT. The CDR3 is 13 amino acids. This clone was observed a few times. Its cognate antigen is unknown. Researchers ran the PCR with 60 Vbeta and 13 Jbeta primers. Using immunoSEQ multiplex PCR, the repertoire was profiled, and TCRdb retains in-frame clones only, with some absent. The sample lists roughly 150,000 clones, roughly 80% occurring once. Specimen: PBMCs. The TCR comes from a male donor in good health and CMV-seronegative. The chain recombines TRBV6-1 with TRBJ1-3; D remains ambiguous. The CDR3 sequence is CATSDMTGNTIYF. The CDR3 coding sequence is TGTGCCACCTCAGACATGACTGGAAACACCATATATTTT.